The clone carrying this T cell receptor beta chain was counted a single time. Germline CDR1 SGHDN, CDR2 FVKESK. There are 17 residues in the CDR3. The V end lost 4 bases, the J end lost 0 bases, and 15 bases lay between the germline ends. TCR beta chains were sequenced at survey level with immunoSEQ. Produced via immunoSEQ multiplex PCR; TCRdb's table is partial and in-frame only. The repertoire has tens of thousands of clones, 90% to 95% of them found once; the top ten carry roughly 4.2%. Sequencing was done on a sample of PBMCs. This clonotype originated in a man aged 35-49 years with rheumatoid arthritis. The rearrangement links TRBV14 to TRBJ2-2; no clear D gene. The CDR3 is CASSPTYSHANTGELFF. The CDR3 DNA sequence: TGTGCCAGCAGCCCCACCTACAGTCACGCGAACACCGGGGAGCTGTTTTTT.